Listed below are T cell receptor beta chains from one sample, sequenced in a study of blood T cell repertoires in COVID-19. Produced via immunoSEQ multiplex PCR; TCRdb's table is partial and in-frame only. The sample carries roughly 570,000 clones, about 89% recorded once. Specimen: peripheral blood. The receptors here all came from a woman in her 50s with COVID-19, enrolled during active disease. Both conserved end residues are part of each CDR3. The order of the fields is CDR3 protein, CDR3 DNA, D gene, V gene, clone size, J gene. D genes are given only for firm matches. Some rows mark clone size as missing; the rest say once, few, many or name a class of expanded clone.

cdr3_aa: CASSQGRGNQPQHF; cdr3_nt: TGTGCCAGCAGCCAGGGGAGGGGCAATCAGCCCCAGCATTTT; d_call: .; v_call: TRBV3-1/TRBV3-2; clone_size: .; j_call: TRBJ1-5
cdr3_aa: CASSLVQVYGIYNEQFF; cdr3_nt: TGCGCCAGCAGCTTGGTGCAGGTATACGGCATATACAATGAGCAGTTCTTC; d_call: .; v_call: TRBV5-1; clone_size: .; j_call: TRBJ2-1
cdr3_aa: CATSRQRDSHYTF; cdr3_nt: TGTGCCACCAGCAGACAACGTGACAGCCACTACACCTTC; d_call: .; v_call: TRBV15; clone_size: .; j_call: TRBJ1-2
cdr3_aa: CASSLGANTEAFF; cdr3_nt: TGTGCCAGCAGCTTGGGCGCGAACACTGAAGCTTTCTTT; d_call: .; v_call: TRBV5-5; clone_size: few; j_call: TRBJ1-1
cdr3_aa: CASSPGTGQKYF; cdr3_nt: TGTGCCAGCAGCCCGGGGACAGGGCAAAAGTACTTC; d_call: TRBD1; v_call: TRBV9; clone_size: .; j_call: TRBJ2-7
cdr3_aa: CASSYGQGGGYGYTF; cdr3_nt: TGTGCCAGCAGCTATGGACAGGGGGGTGGTTATGGCTACACCTTC; d_call: TRBD1; v_call: TRBV7-9; clone_size: .; j_call: TRBJ1-2
cdr3_aa: CASSSSGGELFF; cdr3_nt: TGTGCCAGCAGCTCAAGCGGGGGGGAGCTGTTTTTT; d_call: .; v_call: TRBV5-4; clone_size: .; j_call: TRBJ2-2
cdr3_aa: CASALDIDYGYTF; cdr3_nt: TGTGCTAGTGCCCTGGACATCGACTATGGCTACACCTTC; d_call: .; v_call: TRBV12-5; clone_size: .; j_call: TRBJ1-2
cdr3_aa: CASSLVSEPYEQYF; cdr3_nt: TGTGCCAGCAGTTTAGTTAGCGAGCCCTACGAGCAGTACTTC; d_call: .; v_call: TRBV27; clone_size: .; j_call: TRBJ2-7
cdr3_aa: CASSQDTQDSSTDTQYF; cdr3_nt: TGTGCCAGCAGCCAAGATACCCAGGACAGCAGCACAGATACGCAGTATTTT; d_call: .; v_call: TRBV3-1/TRBV3-2; clone_size: .; j_call: TRBJ2-3
cdr3_aa: CAISLKGGATNEKLFF; cdr3_nt: TGTGCCATCAGCCTTAAAGGGGGTGCAACTAATGAAAAACTGTTTTTT; d_call: .; v_call: TRBV10-3; clone_size: .; j_call: TRBJ1-4
cdr3_aa: CASSRRNVDRGNTEAFF; cdr3_nt: TGTGCCAGCAGCCGACGGAATGTTGACAGGGGGAACACTGAAGCTTTCTTT; d_call: TRBD1; v_call: TRBV7-9; clone_size: .; j_call: TRBJ1-1
cdr3_aa: CASSDDRGWVSNQPQHF; cdr3_nt: TGTGCCAGCAGCGACGACAGGGGGTGGGTTAGCAATCAGCCCCAGCATTTT; d_call: TRBD1; v_call: TRBV7-9; clone_size: .; j_call: TRBJ1-5
cdr3_aa: CASSSTSGGAMGEQFF; cdr3_nt: TGTGCCAGCAGCTCTACTAGCGGGGGGGCCATGGGTGAGCAGTTCTTC; d_call: TRBD2; v_call: TRBV5-6; clone_size: .; j_call: TRBJ2-1
cdr3_aa: CASSQVEGNGEAFF; cdr3_nt: TGCGCCAGCAGCCAAGTGGAGGGGAATGGTGAAGCTTTCTTT; d_call: .; v_call: TRBV4-1; clone_size: once; j_call: TRBJ1-1
cdr3_aa: CASSHYNSPLHF; cdr3_nt: TGCGCTAGCAGCCACTATAATTCACCCCTCCACTTT; d_call: .; v_call: TRBV10-2; clone_size: .; j_call: TRBJ1-6
cdr3_aa: CASFPRDRGLLNTEAFF; cdr3_nt: TGTGCCAGCTTCCCCCGGGACAGGGGTCTCTTGAACACTGAAGCTTTCTTT; d_call: TRBD1; v_call: TRBV7-9; clone_size: .; j_call: TRBJ1-1
cdr3_aa: CASSSDLSGVSSYEQYF; cdr3_nt: TGTGCCAGCAGTTCAGACCTTAGCGGGGTTAGCTCCTACGAGCAGTACTTC; d_call: TRBD2; v_call: TRBV27; clone_size: .; j_call: TRBJ2-7
cdr3_aa: CASSIPGGYEQYF; cdr3_nt: TGTGCCAGTAGTATTCCAGGGGGCTACGAGCAGTACTTC; d_call: TRBD1; v_call: TRBV19; clone_size: .; j_call: TRBJ2-7
cdr3_aa: CASSYLEGARSEKLFF; cdr3_nt: TGTGCCAGCAGTTACCTGGAGGGGGCGAGAAGTGAAAAACTGTTTTTT; d_call: TRBD1; v_call: TRBV28; clone_size: .; j_call: TRBJ1-4
cdr3_aa: CATSRSGSQETQYF; cdr3_nt: TGTGCCACCAGCAGGTCCGGGAGCCAAGAGACCCAGTACTTC; d_call: .; v_call: TRBV24-1; clone_size: .; j_call: TRBJ2-5
cdr3_aa: CASSARLSNTGELFF; cdr3_nt: TGCGCCAGCAGTGCGAGACTTTCGAACACCGGGGAGCTGTTTTTT; d_call: .; v_call: TRBV10-2; clone_size: .; j_call: TRBJ2-2
cdr3_aa: CASSSNRGGNQPQHF; cdr3_nt: TGTGCCAGCTCATCCAACAGGGGCGGCAATCAGCCCCAGCATTTT; d_call: TRBD1; v_call: TRBV18; clone_size: few; j_call: TRBJ1-5
cdr3_aa: CASSPDLQRTEAFF; cdr3_nt: TGTGCCAGCAGCCCCGACCTTCAGAGGACTGAAGCTTTCTTT; d_call: .; v_call: TRBV11-1; clone_size: .; j_call: TRBJ1-1
cdr3_aa: CASGAGTSIYEQFF; cdr3_nt: TGTGCTAGTGGGGCCGGGACTAGTATCTATGAGCAGTTCTTC; d_call: TRBD2; v_call: TRBV12-5; clone_size: .; j_call: TRBJ2-1
cdr3_aa: CAWSWTRGAEAFF; cdr3_nt: TGTGCCTGGAGTTGGACCAGGGGGGCTGAAGCTTTCTTT; d_call: TRBD1; v_call: TRBV30; clone_size: .; j_call: TRBJ1-1
cdr3_aa: CASSQDRQSQETQYF; cdr3_nt: TGTGCCAGCAGCCAAGATAGACAGAGCCAAGAGACCCAGTACTTC; d_call: .; v_call: TRBV3-1/TRBV3-2; clone_size: .; j_call: TRBJ2-5
cdr3_aa: CASSLTSETTGELFF; cdr3_nt: TGTGCCAGCAGCCTGACTAGCGAGACAACCGGGGAGCTGTTTTTT; d_call: TRBD2; v_call: TRBV2; clone_size: .; j_call: TRBJ2-2
cdr3_aa: CASSLGGDGGYEQYF; cdr3_nt: TGCGCCAGCAGCTTGGGGGGGGACGGAGGATACGAGCAGTACTTC; d_call: .; v_call: TRBV5-1; clone_size: .; j_call: TRBJ2-7
cdr3_aa: CASSQYGTSGRSDTQYF; cdr3_nt: TGTGCCAGTAGCCAATACGGGACTTCCGGCAGGTCAGATACGCAGTATTTT; d_call: .; v_call: TRBV19; clone_size: .; j_call: TRBJ2-3
cdr3_aa: CASSLEPRSSYEQYF; cdr3_nt: TGTGCCAGCAGCTTGGAACCGAGGAGCTCCTACGAGCAGTACTTC; d_call: .; v_call: TRBV5-4; clone_size: .; j_call: TRBJ2-7
cdr3_aa: CAWRGRDRGRENTEAFF; cdr3_nt: TGTGCCTGGAGGGGTCGGGACAGGGGGCGCGAGAACACTGAAGCTTTCTTT; d_call: TRBD1; v_call: TRBV30; clone_size: .; j_call: TRBJ1-1
cdr3_aa: CASSFGGVGGELFF; cdr3_nt: TGTGCCAGCAGCTTCGGAGGGGTCGGCGGGGAGCTGTTTTTT; d_call: .; v_call: TRBV11-2; clone_size: .; j_call: TRBJ2-2
cdr3_aa: CASSLDPGMGYTF; cdr3_nt: TGTGCCAGCAGCTTGGATCCGGGGATGGGCTACACCTTC; d_call: .; v_call: TRBV5-4; clone_size: .; j_call: TRBJ1-2
cdr3_aa: CASSLVGPVEAFF; cdr3_nt: TGCGCCAGCAGCTTGGTTGGGCCGGTTGAAGCTTTCTTT; d_call: .; v_call: TRBV5-1; clone_size: .; j_call: TRBJ1-1
cdr3_aa: CASGLGTGNQPQHF; cdr3_nt: TGTGCTAGTGGTCTCGGGACAGGCAATCAGCCCCAGCATTTT; d_call: TRBD1; v_call: TRBV12-5; clone_size: .; j_call: TRBJ1-5
cdr3_aa: CASSQGPNTEAFF; cdr3_nt: TGTGCCAGCAGCCAGGGCCCGAACACTGAAGCTTTCTTT; d_call: .; v_call: TRBV14; clone_size: .; j_call: TRBJ1-1
cdr3_aa: CASSPRDRGEEKLFF; cdr3_nt: TGTGCCAGTAGTCCCCGGGACAGGGGCGAAGAAAAACTGTTTTTT; d_call: TRBD1; v_call: TRBV19; clone_size: .; j_call: TRBJ1-4
cdr3_aa: CASSQGRGTKGAFF; cdr3_nt: TGTGCCAGCAGCCAAGGCCGGGGTACCAAGGGAGCTTTCTTT; d_call: .; v_call: TRBV3-1/TRBV3-2; clone_size: .; j_call: TRBJ1-1
cdr3_aa: CASEEYRANTEAFF; cdr3_nt: TGTGCCAGCGAAGAATACAGGGCGAACACTGAAGCTTTCTTT; d_call: .; v_call: TRBV6-5; clone_size: few; j_call: TRBJ1-1
cdr3_aa: CASSPPWGGTGTKPELFF; cdr3_nt: TGTGCCAGTAGTCCTCCGTGGGGGGGTACCGGGACTAAACCTGAGCTGTTTTTT; d_call: TRBD2; v_call: TRBV19; clone_size: .; j_call: TRBJ2-2
cdr3_aa: CASSILNQPQHF; cdr3_nt: TGTGCCAGTAGTATACTAAATCAGCCCCAGCATTTT; d_call: .; v_call: TRBV19; clone_size: .; j_call: TRBJ1-5
cdr3_aa: CASSQEPSGTVRSPLHF; cdr3_nt: TGCGCCAGCAGCCAAGAGCCCAGTGGGACAGTTAGATCACCCCTCCACTTT; d_call: TRBD1; v_call: TRBV4-1; clone_size: once; j_call: TRBJ1-6
cdr3_aa: CASRQGVEQYF; cdr3_nt: TGTGCGAGCAGACAGGGCGTCGAGCAGTACTTC; d_call: TRBD1; v_call: TRBV27; clone_size: .; j_call: TRBJ2-7
cdr3_aa: CAWSVTGRNSPLHF; cdr3_nt: TGTGCCTGGAGTGTGACAGGGAGGAATTCACCCCTCCACTTT; d_call: TRBD1; v_call: TRBV30; clone_size: .; j_call: TRBJ1-6
cdr3_aa: CASSDQGTGNTEAFF; cdr3_nt: TGCGCCAGCAGCGATCAAGGGACAGGGAACACTGAAGCTTTCTTT; d_call: TRBD1; v_call: TRBV5-1; clone_size: .; j_call: TRBJ1-1
cdr3_aa: CASSQDSVNEKLFF; cdr3_nt: TGTGCCAGCAGCCAAGACAGCGTTAATGAAAAACTGTTTTTT; d_call: .; v_call: TRBV3-1/TRBV3-2; clone_size: .; j_call: TRBJ1-4
cdr3_aa: CASSLSGDEKLFF; cdr3_nt: TGTGCCAGCAGTTTGTCAGGGGATGAAAAACTGTTTTTT; d_call: .; v_call: TRBV6-2/TRBV6-3; clone_size: .; j_call: TRBJ1-4
cdr3_aa: CASSPGQAANYGYTF; cdr3_nt: TGTGCCAGCAGTCCGGGACAGGCAGCTAACTATGGCTACACCTTC; d_call: TRBD1; v_call: TRBV28; clone_size: .; j_call: TRBJ1-2
cdr3_aa: CATSRDRNQGRGEAFF; cdr3_nt: TGTGCCACCAGCAGAGACAGGAATCAAGGAAGGGGTGAAGCTTTCTTT; d_call: .; v_call: TRBV15; clone_size: .; j_call: TRBJ1-1
cdr3_aa: CASSPSGGNYGYTF; cdr3_nt: TGTGCCAGCAGCCCGTCGGGAGGGAACTATGGCTACACCTTC; d_call: .; v_call: TRBV3-1/TRBV3-2; clone_size: .; j_call: TRBJ1-2